This T cell receptor beta chain was sequenced in a study of T cell repertoires in cytomegalovirus infection. The trim removed 5 bases at V and 0 bases at J, leaving 2 bases unmatched. Germline CDR1 is ENHRY and CDR2 is SYGVKD. The CDR3 has 15 amino acids. Points from the study as a whole: HLA-C-restricted CMV clonotypes gave the most frequent clonotype in two of eight donors. Carriers of CMV plus the relevant HLA were identified by cumulative public TCR beta family frequency.

With respect to this clonotype: What it binds is unknown.

Each CDR3 protein gets one entry after TCRdb re-called the reads with MiXCR. The sample has approximately 700,000 distinct CDR3 sequences, 35% to 45% seen once; the top ten hold about 2.8%. Material: PBMCs. This TCR came from a human donor in good health (CMV status not recorded). Some clones in this sample may be carry-over from other donors' samples. The chain recombines TRBV10-3 with TRBJ2-3; 10 bases match TRBD2. In DNA, the CDR3 is TGTGCCATCAGTACAGCGGGGGGGAGCACAGATACGCAGTATTTT. It encodes CAISTAGGSTDTQYF.